This is a list of T cell receptor beta chains from one sample in a study of CD8+ T cells in alopecia areata. Profiling relied on immunoSEQ multiplex PCR, and the TCRdb table lists in-frame clones only, not all of them. The sample gives some 200,000 clones, roughly 53% of which show up once; over 10% is in the top ten. Sequenced here: CD8+ T cells sorted from blood, sampled at week 24, from a patient treated with tofacitinib. These receptors originate from a human donor with alopecia areata. The CDR3 runs from the conserved cysteine through the conserved F or W. Each record gives: V gene, clone size, J gene, D gene, CDR3 DNA, CDR3 protein. The D gene is left open where the match is weak. Expanded clones get a size class; other rows say once, few or many, or leave the size out.

>TRBV13|.|TRBJ2-7|.
TGTGCCAGCAGCCCAGCCACGGAGGGGTACGAGCAGTACTTC
CASSPATEGYEQYF
>TRBV30|.|TRBJ1-1|.
TGTGCCTGGAAGATAGAAGGGTTTTTATCTGAAGCTTTCTTT
CAWKIEGFLSEAFF
>TRBV29-1|.|TRBJ1-2|.
TGCAGCGTTATAATCAGGAATGGCTACACCTTC
CSVIIRNGYTF
>TRBV2|.|TRBJ2-7|.
TGTGCCAGCAGTGAAAGTGGAGGGGCGAAGCAGTACTTC
CASSESGGAKQYF
>TRBV12-5|.|TRBJ2-2|.
TGTGCTAGTGGTTGGGGGGCAACTTCCACCGGGGAGCTGTTTTTT
CASGWGATSTGELFF
>TRBV7-9|few|TRBJ2-7|TRBD1
TGTGCCAGCAGCAAGGGACAGGACGAGCAGTACTTC
CASSKGQDEQYF
>TRBV5-6|.|TRBJ1-1|.
TGTGCCAGCAGCTTGTTTGCAGGGATCACTGAAGCTTTCTTT
CASSLFAGITEAFF
>TRBV6-5|.|TRBJ2-6|.
TGTGCCAGCAGTTGGGTAGTTGGGGCCAACGTCCTGACTTTC
CASSWVVGANVLTF
>TRBV27|.|TRBJ2-2|TRBD1
TGTGCCAGCAGTTGGGCCCCCAGGGGGTTAAACACCGGGGAGCTGTTTTTT
CASSWAPRGLNTGELFF
>TRBV11-3|once|TRBJ2-5|TRBD2
TGTGCCAGCACATACGGCGGGGGGACTCAAGAGACCCAGTACTTC
CASTYGGGTQETQYF
>TRBV5-6|.|TRBJ2-4|TRBD2
TGTGCCAGCAGCTTGGGCGGGGGATACATTCAGTACTTC
CASSLGGGYIQYF
>TRBV9|.|TRBJ2-4|TRBD2
TGTGCCAGCAGCGGAGGGCGGGGGGACCCCTCCCAGCGGGACATTCAGTACTTC
CASSGGRGDPSQRDIQYF
>TRBV5-1|few|TRBJ2-5|.
TGCGCCAGCAGCCCAGGGACCACGGGGACCCAGTACTTC
CASSPGTTGTQYF
>TRBV2|.|TRBJ1-5|.
TGTGCCAGCAGTGGGGTTAGCAATCAGCCCCAGCATTTT
CASSGVSNQPQHF
>TRBV29-1|few|TRBJ1-1|.
TGCAGCGTTGCCAGGAACACTGAAGCTTTCTTT
CSVARNTEAFF
>TRBV13|.|TRBJ2-1|.
TGTGCCAGCAGCTTAGAGGGGGAGACCTACAATGAGCAGTTCTTC
CASSLEGETYNEQFF
>TRBV19|few|TRBJ2-1|.
TGTGCCAGTAGGTATGGTGGGGGAACCTACAATGAGCAGTTCTTC
CASRYGGGTYNEQFF
>TRBV29-1|few|TRBJ1-1|.
TGCAGCGTTGAAAGTGGCAGGGTAGAGAAAGCTTTCTTT
CSVESGRVEKAFF
>TRBV13|.|TRBJ2-7|.
TGTGCCAGCAGCTCACAGGGAAGCGTCGAGCAGTACTTC
CASSSQGSVEQYF
>TRBV6-5|once|TRBJ1-1|.
TGTGCCAGCAGTTACCTTGGACGGAACACTGAAGCTTTCTTT
CASSYLGRNTEAFF
>TRBV30|few|TRBJ1-1|.
TGTGCCTGGAGCACAGGATATGTCCGGGGGGACACTGAAGCTTTCTTT
CAWSTGYVRGDTEAFF
>TRBV13|.|TRBJ1-2|.
TGTGCCAGCAGCTTAGGGACAACGGGGGGCTACACCTTC
CASSLGTTGGYTF
>TRBV2|once|TRBJ1-4|.
TGTGCCAGCAGCGCGATTGATGAAAAACTGTTTTTT
CASSAIDEKLFF
>TRBV2|.|TRBJ2-7|TRBD1
TGTGCCAGCAGTGAATTAGGACAGGGGCGCCTCGAGCAGTACTTC
CASSELGQGRLEQYF
>TRBV7-9|.|TRBJ2-5|TRBD1
TGTGCCAGCAGCTCTGGGACAGGGGGCAGGGAGACCCAGTACTTC
CASSSGTGGRETQYF
>TRBV2|.|TRBJ2-7|TRBD2
TGTGCCAGCTTTAGGGCTAGCGGTTCCTACGAGCAGTACTTC
CASFRASGSYEQYF
>TRBV12-5|.|TRBJ2-7|TRBD1
TGTGCTAGCGGACAGGGGTACAACGAGCAGTACTTC
CASGQGYNEQYF
>TRBV15|.|TRBJ1-2|.
TGTGCCACCAGCAGAGATTTAGCAGGGGACGGCTACACCTTC
CATSRDLAGDGYTF
>TRBV18|.|TRBJ2-1|.
TGTGCCAGCTCACCCGTCACTAGGGACAATGAGCAGTTCTTC
CASSPVTRDNEQFF
>TRBV6-6|few|TRBJ1-1|.
TGTGCCGCAGGACCTGGAGCTTTCTTT
CAAGPGAFF
>TRBV14|.|TRBJ1-2|.
TGTGCCAGCAGCCAGGATCGGCGCGGGACTCTCAATGGCTACACCTTC
CASSQDRRGTLNGYTF
>TRBV4-1|.|TRBJ2-1|.
TGCGCCAGCACCCTTGGATCAACCTACAATGAGCAGTTCTTC
CASTLGSTYNEQFF
>TRBV6-1|.|TRBJ2-2|TRBD2
TGTGCCAGCAGTGAAGCAGTACGGGCTAGCGGGGGGCGTATCGGGGAGCTGTTTTTT
CASSEAVRASGGRIGELFF
>TRBV6-6|.|TRBJ2-7|.
TGTGCCAGCAGTACCGGCAGGGCTACCTACGAGCAGTACTTC
CASSTGRATYEQYF
>TRBV11-1|once|TRBJ1-5|.
TGTGCCAGCAGCGCGACAAAGCCCCAGCATTTT
CASSATKPQHF
>TRBV7-9|few|TRBJ1-4|.
TGTGCCAGCAGCTTCGGGCAGAAGCGTGAAAAACTGTTTTTT
CASSFGQKREKLFF
>TRBV6-5|few|TRBJ1-2|TRBD1
TGTGCCAGCAGTCCCGGACAGGGAACGGGCTACACCTTC
CASSPGQGTGYTF
>TRBV13|.|TRBJ2-5|.
TGTGCCAGCAGCTCTGAGGGGATGAGTACGGAGGAGACCCAGTACTTC
CASSSEGMSTEETQYF
>TRBV19|.|TRBJ2-7|.
TGTGCCAGTAGTACCTTGAGGGGGAGCAGCTACGAGCAGTACTTC
CASSTLRGSSYEQYF
>TRBV15|.|TRBJ1-4|.
TGTGCCACCAGCAGGGATCGGGGAGTCGAAAAACTGTTTTTT
CATSRDRGVEKLFF
>TRBV9|once|TRBJ2-2|TRBD2
TGTGCCAGCAGCGTAAGATCTCGTGGACTAGCGGGTTTTCCGAACACCGGGGAGCTGTTTTTT
CASSVRSRGLAGFPNTGELFF
>TRBV6-5|few|TRBJ2-3|.
TGTGCCAGCAGTAACAGCCACGGGGCAGATACGCAGTATTTT
CASSNSHGADTQYF
>TRBV5-1|few|TRBJ2-7|.
TGCGCCAGCAGCTTGGCTGGGACGAATTACGAGCAGTACTTC
CASSLAGTNYEQYF
>TRBV5-1|.|TRBJ1-1|.
TGCGCCAGCAGCGACGCAGGGACCACCCTATGGGACACTGAAGCTTTCTTT
CASSDAGTTLWDTEAFF
>TRBV2|.|TRBJ1-2|TRBD1
TGTGCCAGCAATGGACAGGACTATGGCTACACCTTC
CASNGQDYGYTF
>TRBV2|.|TRBJ2-1|.
TGTGCCAATTCTCTACAGGGTGATGTCTACAATGAGCAGTTCTTC
CANSLQGDVYNEQFF
>TRBV15|.|TRBJ1-2|.
TGTGCCACCGCAGGGGTTGATGGCTACACCTTC
CATAGVDGYTF
>TRBV7-9|.|TRBJ2-7|.
TGTGCCAGCAGCTTAGGACGGAGCGAGCAGTACTTC
CASSLGRSEQYF
>TRBV12-5|.|TRBJ2-1|.
TGTGCTAGTGGTTTAGATGCCCCCCTCAATGAGCAGTTCTTC
CASGLDAPLNEQFF
>TRBV5-6|.|TRBJ2-7|TRBD1
TGTGCCAGCAGCTGGGGACAGACAACCTACGAGCAGTACTTC
CASSWGQTTYEQYF
>TRBV6-5|.|TRBJ2-3|TRBD2
TGTGCCAGCAGTTACCTGCGGGGGGTGACAGATACGCAGTATTTT
CASSYLRGVTDTQYF
>TRBV6-1|.|TRBJ1-1|.
TGTGCCAGCAGTGAAGGGTCAGGCACTGAAGCTTTCTTT
CASSEGSGTEAFF